The 23 T cell receptor beta chains listed next were all sequenced from one sample in a study of cytomegalovirus exposure and HLA in healthy donors. This PCR relied on a set of 60 Vbeta primers and 13 Jbeta primers. Clones were read by immunoSEQ multiplex PCR, and TCRdb kept only the in-frame ones, dropping some. This sample's table has fewer than 200,000 clones. Sequenced material: PBMCs. These TCRs come from a young man in good health and CMV-seronegative.

V gene TRBV13 combines with J gene TRBJ2-7; 7 bases agree with TRBD1. Germline V gene data show CDR1 as PRHDT and CDR2 as FYEKMQ (reference sequence). The length of the CDR3 is 16 residues. V gave up 0 bases and J gave up 1 base; unmatched junction bases: 6. CDR3 in DNA: TGTGCCAGCAGCTTAGGGCTGGACAGGAGATCCTACGAGCAGTACTTC. The encoded protein is CASSLGLDRRSYEQYF. Variable domain in full (rest from reference TRBV13 and TRBJ2-7): AAGVIQSPRHLIKEKRETATLKCYPIPRHDTVYWYQQGPGQDPQFLISFYEKMQSDKGSIPDRFSAQQFSDYHSELNMSSLELGDSALYFCASSLGLDRRSYEQYFGPGTRLTVT.

This chain connects TRBV19 to TRBJ2-2, with 9 bases identical to TRBD2. Germline trimming cut 7 bases from V and 5 bases from J; bases unmatched to any gene: 8. The CDR3 contains 15 residues. Germline assignment: CDR1 LNHDA and CDR2 SQIVND (reference sequence). The CDR3 sequence: CASKETAGGTGELFF. CDR3 sequence (DNA): TGTGCCAGTAAGGAAACAGCGGGAGGTACCGGGGAGCTGTTTTTT.

V and J are TRBV7-9 and TRBJ2-3; D possibly corresponds to TRBD2 (5 bases). Germline CDR1 SEHNR, CDR2 FQNEAQ (reference sequence). V was cut by 5 bases and J by 0 bases, with 9 bases left in between. The CDR3 runs 14 residues. CDR3 in DNA: TGTGCCAGCAGCCAAGCGGATAGCACAGATACGCAGTATTTT. Protein product: CASSQADSTDTQYF.

The genes are TRBV7-9 and TRBJ2-3; TRBD2 matches at 9 bases. With 4 bases clipped from V and 6 bases from J, the junction kept 2 bases outside the gene matches. The CDR3 has 13 residues. Germline values: CDR1 SEHNR, CDR2 FQNEAQ (reference sequence). CDR3 loop: CASSSTSGDTQYF. In DNA form, the CDR3 reads TGTGCCAGCAGCTCGACTAGCGGTGATACGCAGTATTTT.

The chain joins TRBV30 to TRBJ2-5, with 7 nucleotides matching TRBD1. J was trimmed by 1 base and V by 1 base; bases with no gene match: 6. In germline, CDR1 is GTSNPN, CDR2 SVGIG (reference sequence). CDR3 length equals 15 residues. The CDR3 region is CAWSDGTVAQETQYF. The CDR3 region has the DNA TGTGCCTGGAGTGATGGGACAGTAGCCCAAGAGACCCAGTACTTC.

The chain is built from TRBV30 and TRBJ2-7, with 7 bases that match TRBD1. The V and J ends lost 4 bases and 4 bases, in that order; junction bases with no gene match: 13. CDR3 length equals 15 residues. CDR1 and CDR2 (germline): GTSNPN, SVGIG (reference sequence). The CDR3 DNA reads as TGTGCCTGGACCGCTAGAGAGGGGGCGTTGTACGAGCAGTACTTC. This gives the protein CAWTAREGALYEQYF.

The rearrangement links TRBV5-1 to TRBJ1-5, with 9 bases aligning to TRBD1. V dropped 0 bases and J dropped 7; count of bases not matched to a gene: 5. CDR3 size: 15 residues. The germline V gene has CDR1 SGHRS and CDR2 YFSETQ. CDR3 residues: CASSLDPGQGQPQHF. Here the CDR3 DNA reads TGCGCCAGCAGCTTGGACCCGGGACAGGGACAGCCCCAGCATTTT.

This chain uses TRBV7-2 with TRBJ2-1; tentatively, D is TRBD2 (5 bases). CDR1 and CDR2 (germline): SGHTA, FQGNSA. CDR3 length: 11 residues. V was pared by 4 bases and J by 7 bases, with 5 bases between. The CDR3 protein is CASSWRNEQFF. In DNA, the CDR3 is TGTGCCAGCAGCTGGAGGAATGAGCAGTTCTTC.

The chain joins TRBV10-3 to TRBJ1-1, with D unresolved. V lost 2 bases to trimming and J lost 1 base, with 5 bases between them. Germline V CDR1 and CDR2: ENHRY, SYGVKD. The CDR3 runs 13 residues. In nucleotides, the CDR3 is TGTGCCATCAGTGAGGGAGCGAACACTGAAGCTTTCTTT. Amino acid sequence: CAISEGANTEAFF.

The chain has TRBV19 and TRBJ1-4, with D uncertain. V was clipped by 5 bases and J by 5 bases, with 15 bases between them. The germline CDR1 and CDR2 sequences are LNHDA and SQIVND (reference sequence). The CDR3 totals 15 residues. CDR3 DNA sequence: TGTGCCAGTAGTGATGCCCGGGGAGGGAATGAAAAACTGTTTTTT. Its protein product is CASSDARGGNEKLFF.

V and J are TRBV9 and TRBJ1-1; D gene unclear. The CDR3 covers 15 residues. Germline V gene lookup returns CDR1 SGDLS and CDR2 YYNGEE. Between the trimmed V and J ends, which lost 0 bases and 1 base, there was a span of 10 bases. Here the CDR3 reads CASSVVVETNTEAFF. CDR3 sequence (DNA): TGTGCCAGCAGCGTAGTGGTAGAAACGAACACTGAAGCTTTCTTT.

The chain is built from TRBV7-8 and TRBJ1-5, with D maybe TRBD1 (5 bases). Per germline, CDR1 SGHVS and CDR2 FQNEAQ. The CDR3 contains 15 residues. V lost 0 bases, J lost 5 bases, and 11 bases lay in between. The CDR3 DNA sequence: TGTGCCAGCAGCTTAGCGCAGGGCGTAGATCAGCCCCAGCATTTT. Protein sequence: CASSLAQGVDQPQHF.

The chain couples TRBV4-2 to TRBJ1-2; 7 nucleotides line up with TRBD1. The CDR3 is made up of 16 amino acids. From germline, CDR1 is LGHNA and CDR2 YNFKEQ. J was trimmed by 0 bases and V by 1 base; bases with no gene match: 5. The CDR3 here is CASSQATGSTNYGYTF. CDR3 sequence (DNA): TGTGCCAGCAGCCAAGCGACAGGGAGTACTAACTATGGCTACACCTTC.

The CDR3 coding sequence is TGTGCCAGCAGCCGGATAGGGGAAGAGACCCAGTACTTC. Translated, it gives CASSRIGEETQYF. The rearrangement joins TRBV14 to TRBJ2-5; D perhaps matches TRBD1 (5 bases). The length of the CDR3 is 13 residues. Germline V gene data show CDR1 as SGHDN and CDR2 as FVKESK. V was clipped by 4 bases and J by 3 bases, with 9 bases between them.

The rearrangement uses TRBV5-4 and TRBJ1-5; TRBD1 aligns across 7 bases. V lost 4 bases to trimming and J lost 0 bases; unmatched junction nucleotides: 1. The CDR3 has 14 residues. Germline V lookup: CDR1 SGHNT, CDR2 YYREEE (reference sequence). CDR3 protein: CASSHRGSNQPQHF. The CDR3 bases are TGTGCCAGCAGCCACAGGGGTAGCAATCAGCCCCAGCATTTT.

DNA of the CDR3: TGTGCCAGCAGTTTCTACGGGAGCTATGAGCAGTTCTTC. Translating gives CASSFYGSYEQFF. The rearrangement joins TRBV28 to TRBJ2-1, with D tentatively TRBD2 (6 bases). Germline CDR1 and CDR2: MDHEN and SYDVKM. Trimming pared 3 bases from V and 8 bases from J, leaving 11 bases between. The CDR3 totals 13 residues.

The rearrangement links TRBV28 to TRBJ1-4; D not certain. The V gene lost 1 base and the J gene lost 7 bases, with 10 bases spanning the gap. There are 14 residues in the CDR3. Per the germline V gene, CDR1 is MDHEN and CDR2 is SYDVKM. CDR3 coding DNA: TGTGCCAGCAGTTTATTGACGCGGGTTGAAAAACTGTTTTTT. Protein sequence: CASSLLTRVEKLFF.

The CDR3 loop is CASSLTDTIYF. CDR3 nucleotide sequence: TGTGCCAGCAGCCTCACGGACACCATATATTTT. The rearrangement uses TRBV5-6 and TRBJ1-3; no firm D call. CDR1 SGHDT and CDR2 YYEEEE come from the germline V gene. V dropped 4 bases and J dropped 8 bases, with 7 bases sitting between them. This CDR3 spans 11 amino acids.

J is TRBJ1-2 and V is TRBV9, with D perhaps TRBD1 (5 bases). The CDR3 has 14 residues. CDR1 and CDR2 from the germline V gene are SGDLS and YYNGEE. Trimming pared 3 bases from V and 0 bases from J, leaving 9 bases between. The CDR3 nucleotides read TGTGCCAGCAGCGCCGGGGGGACTAACTATGGCTACACCTTC. Translation gives CASSAGGTNYGYTF.

The CDR3 sequence is CASSLASPGLALETQYF. The CDR3 nucleotides read TGCGCCAGCAGCTTGGCATCTCCGGGACTAGCGTTGGAGACCCAGTACTTC. The chain carries TRBV5-1 and TRBJ2-5, with TRBD2 identical over 10 bases. Trimming cost V 0 bases and J 5 bases; bases outside gene matches: 10. The V gene's germline CDR1 is SGHRS and CDR2 YFSETQ. The CDR3 totals 17 residues.

This chain connects TRBV25-1 to TRBJ1-1, with D unclear. The CDR3 is 14 residues long. V was clipped by 3 bases and J by 0 bases, with 8 bases between them. CDR1 is MGHDK and CDR2 is SYGVNS in the germline V gene. The CDR3 bases are TGTGCCAGCAGTGATAGTTACTTGAACACTGAAGCTTTCTTT. It encodes CASSDSYLNTEAFF.

This sequence joins TRBV5-1 and TRBJ2-7; possible D gene TRBD2, 5 bases. V was cut by 4 bases and J by 0 bases, with 14 bases left in between. There are 15 residues in the CDR3. Germline CDR1 and CDR2: SGHRS and YFSETQ. CDR3 protein: CASSPGYGPSYEQYF. For the CDR3, the DNA is TGCGCCAGCAGCCCGGGGTATGGACCCTCCTACGAGCAGTACTTC.

CDR3 sequence (DNA): TGTGCCAGTCGTACCCTAGGGAGCCCAAGGACCGGGGAGCTGTTTTTT. It yields the protein CASRTLGSPRTGELFF. V usage is TRBV19 and J usage is TRBJ2-2, with D tentatively TRBD2 (5 bases). The CDR3 has 16 residues. V dropped 8 bases and J dropped 5 bases, with 21 bases sitting between them. Germline V gene data show CDR1 as LNHDA and CDR2 as SQIVND (reference sequence). The variable domain in full, with the rest retrieved from reference TRBV19 and TRBJ2-2, is DGGITQSPKYLFRKEGQNVTLSCEQNLNHDAMYWYRQDPGQGLRLIYYSQIVNDFQKGDIAEGYSVSREKKESFPLTVTSAQKNPTAFYLCASRTLGSPRTGELFFGEGSRLTVL.